The 20 T cell receptor beta chains below come from one sample, sequenced in a study of shared clonotypes between healthy human individuals. TCRdb's table, derived via immunoSEQ multiplex PCR, lists solely in-frame clones and lacks some. Among 2 million to 2.5 million clones listed, 93% were seen once. What was sequenced was naive CD4+ T cells from PBMCs. Described subset: CD45RA+ positively selected. The receptors stem from a man aged 18 to 29 in good health. Some clones in this sample may be carry-over from other donors' samples.

The genes are TRBV6-6 and TRBJ2-7, with 9 bases aligning to TRBD1. The ends lost 5 bases at V and 3 bases at J; junction bases unmatched: 5. Germline V gene sequence: CDR1 MNHNY, CDR2 SVGAGI (reference sequence). This CDR3 has 14 amino acids. CDR3 DNA: TGTGCCAGCAGTGCACCGGGACAGGGCTACGAGCAGTACTTC. It yields the protein CASSAPGQGYEQYF.

V usage is TRBV9 and J usage is TRBJ2-7; TRBD2 might be the D (5 bases). The germline V and J ends were trimmed by 0 bases and 3 bases, with 10 bases remaining between them. In germline, CDR1 is SGDLS, CDR2 YYNGEE. The CDR3 has 14 residues. The CDR3 loop reads CASSVGGSNYEQYF. DNA for the CDR3: TGTGCCAGCAGCGTAGGCGGGTCGAACTACGAGCAGTACTTC.

V is TRBV19 and J is TRBJ1-5; D ambiguous. Trimming removed 6 bases from V and 0 bases from J, with 18 bases in between. Germline V lookup: CDR1 LNHDA, CDR2 SQIVND (reference sequence). The CDR3 sequence is 17 residues long. The CDR3: CASRGRPRGYSNQPQHF. The CDR3 nucleotides read TGTGCCAGTAGAGGGCGCCCTCGAGGATATAGCAATCAGCCCCAGCATTTT.

This clone was recorded a few times. The chain is built from TRBV18 and TRBJ1-1; the D gene is possibly TRBD1 (6 bases). CDR1 KGHSH and CDR2 LQKENI come from the germline V gene. The CDR3 is 15 amino acids. V lost 4 bases, J lost 4 bases, and 16 bases lay in between. The CDR3 loop is CASSREGGVGTEAFF. The CDR3, as DNA: TGTGCCAGCTCACGGGAAGGGGGAGTCGGCACTGAAGCTTTCTTT.

The chain uses TRBV20-1 and TRBJ1-2; D may be TRBD1 (6 bases). V lost 6 bases, J lost 8 bases, and 13 bases lay in between. There are 11 residues in the CDR3. Germline CDR1 DFQATT, CDR2 SNEGSKA (reference sequence). The CDR3 spells CSALRGSGYTF. The DNA for the CDR3 is TGCAGTGCCCTAAGGGGGTCCGGCTACACCTTC.

Only one count was recorded for this clone. This chain links TRBV18 with TRBJ1-1; 10 bases line up with TRBD1. Germline V gene data show CDR1 as KGHSH and CDR2 as LQKENI. Trimming took 2 bases from V and 1 from J; bases not matched to a gene: 7. This CDR3 has 17 amino acids. CDR3: CASSPNDRGRPNTEAFF. CDR3 coding DNA: TGTGCCAGCTCACCAAACGACAGGGGGCGACCGAACACTGAAGCTTTCTTT.

The chain uses TRBV5-1 and TRBJ1-2; D is unclear. CDR3 size: 16 residues. Trimming left V 4 bases short and J 6 bases short, with 22 bases between. Germline V lookup: CDR1 SGHRS, CDR2 YFSETQ. CDR3 in amino acids: CASSRGGTRGFDGYTF. CDR3 DNA: TGCGCCAGCAGCCGGGGTGGTACGAGAGGGTTCGATGGCTACACCTTC.

The table lists this clone with a count of one. This sequence joins TRBV4-1 and TRBJ2-5; possibly TRBD1 for D (6 bases). V was shortened by 4 bases and J by 5 bases, with 11 bases between the two germline ends. The CDR3 contains 13 residues. Germline CDR1 is MGHRA and CDR2 is YSYEKL. The chain's CDR3 is CASSRGPWETQYF. In DNA, the CDR3 is TGCGCCAGCAGCCGGGGGCCATGGGAGACCCAGTACTTC.

This chain uses TRBV10-1 with TRBJ2-7; possibly TRBD2 for D (6 bases). Germline V gene sequence: CDR1 WNHNN, CDR2 SYGVQD (reference sequence). This CDR3 is 16 amino acids long. V lost 0 bases and J 9 bases, leaving 21 bases between the germline ends. In nucleotides, the CDR3 is TGCGCCAGCAGTGAGTCCGGACCGGGAGTAGGGAATGGGCAGTACTTC. Translation gives CASSESGPGVGNGQYF.

Regarding this clone: Other DNA sequences in this sample translate to the same CDR3. The gene calls are TRBV6-6 and TRBJ2-7; 7 nucleotides match TRBD2. This CDR3 region has 15 residues. Trimming removed 0 bases from V and 1 base from J; junction bases left unmatched: 3. CDR1 is MNHNY, CDR2 SVGAGI, per germline (reference sequence). For the CDR3, the DNA is TGTGCCAGCAGTTACTCGGGGGGGACGTCCTACGAGCAGTACTTC. Translation: CASSYSGGTSYEQYF.

The V gene is TRBV2, the J gene TRBJ2-3; perhaps TRBD1 as D (6 bases). The CDR3 covers 11 residues. Trimming removed 7 bases from V and 9 bases from J, with 11 bases in between. Germline V gene lookup returns CDR1 SNHLY and CDR2 FYNNEI. This chain's CDR3 is CASMVRGTQYF. In nucleotides, the CDR3 is TGTGCCAGCATGGTGAGGGGGACGCAGTATTTT.

J is TRBJ1-2 and V is TRBV4-1; TRBD1 is a possible D gene (5 bases). CDR1 is MGHRA and CDR2 is YSYEKL in the germline V gene. The CDR3 is 15 residues long. Between the trimmed V and J ends, which lost 0 bases and 4 bases, there was a span of 12 bases. CDR3 in amino acids: CASSQETATIYGYTF. CDR3 nucleotide sequence: TGCGCCAGCAGCCAAGAGACAGCTACAATCTATGGCTACACCTTC.

This rearrangement joins TRBV28 to TRBJ2-3, with D perhaps TRBD1 or TRBD2 (6 bases each). Trimming cost V 6 bases and J 4 bases, with 20 bases left between them. This CDR3 comprises 16 residues. CDR1 is MDHEN, CDR2 SYDVKM, per germline. CDR3 residues: CASSGGILNPPDTQYF. CDR3 nucleotide sequence: TGTGCCAGCAGCGGGGGCATACTAAACCCTCCAGATACGCAGTATTTT.

This chain connects TRBV5-5 to TRBJ1-4; D is undetermined. This CDR3 comprises 13 residues. Germline V gives CDR1 SGHKS, CDR2 YYEKEE (reference sequence). V dropped 4 bases and J dropped 10 bases, with 14 bases sitting between them. The CDR3 nucleotides read TGTGCCAGCAGCGGCGACGGACGTGGAAAACTGTTTTTT. Translated, it gives CASSGDGRGKLFF.

The gene calls are TRBV19 and TRBJ1-2; perhaps TRBD1 as D (6 bases). CDR1 is LNHDA, CDR2 SQIVND, per germline (reference sequence). The CDR3 has 15 residues. The V gene lost 1 base and the J gene lost 7 bases, with 16 bases spanning the gap. The CDR3: CASSIAGGASSGYTF. The CDR3 DNA reads as TGTGCCAGTAGTATAGCGGGGGGCGCCTCATCTGGCTACACCTTC.

The rearrangement uses TRBV29-1 and TRBJ2-1; TRBD2 matches at 9 bases. The germline V gene encodes CDR1 SQVTM and CDR2 ANQGSEA. The trim removed 4 bases at V and 9 bases at J, leaving 13 bases unmatched. The CDR3 is 15 amino acids. CDR3 nucleotide sequence: TGCAGCGTTGTGGCTAGCGGGACGGGGGGGCGTGAGCAGTTCTTC. Translation: CSVVASGTGGREQFF.

The chain has TRBV2 and TRBJ1-3, with 7 nucleotides matching TRBD1. Germline V gives CDR1 SNHLY, CDR2 FYNNEI. After removal of 0 bases from V and 4 bases from J, the junction contained 3 bases not matched to a gene. This CDR3 spans 15 amino acids. The CDR3 nucleotides read TGTGCCAGCAGTGAAGCAGGGGGCGCGGGAAACACCATATATTTT. Amino acid sequence: CASSEAGGAGNTIYF.

The chain links TRBV7-3 to TRBJ1-1; weak D call: TRBD1 (5 bases). V was trimmed by 8 bases and J by 10 bases, leaving 20 bases between them. This CDR3 spans 13 amino acids. Germline loops: CDR1 SGHTA, CDR2 FQGTGA. CDR3 protein: CASAPPGGSVAFF. The CDR3 region has the DNA TGTGCCAGCGCTCCCCCGGGGGGATCTGTAGCTTTCTTT.

The sample holds one count of this clone. One end of the junction fails to match germline, which may point to a read error. Distinct nucleotide sequences in the sample also encode this CDR3. The genes are TRBV7-9 and TRBJ2-7, with TRBD2 matching 11 bases. Germline CDR1 is SEHNR and CDR2 is FQNEAQ (reference sequence). The CDR3 extends over 15 amino acids. This chain's CDR3 is CASSLAGGPGYEQYF. In nucleotides, the CDR3 is TGTGCCAGCAGTTTAGCGGGAGGGCCGGGATACGAGCAGTACTTC.

This chain connects TRBV4-1 to TRBJ2-7; possibly TRBD1 or TRBD2 for D (5 bases each). Trimming removed 0 bases at V and 5 bases at J, with 20 bases between. Germline V lookup: CDR1 MGHRA, CDR2 YSYEKL. CDR3 length equals 17 residues. CDR3 DNA: TGCGCCAGCAGCCAAGACGTGGTAGCTCTCATGGGGGACGAGCAGTACTTC. Translation gives CASSQDVVALMGDEQYF.